These T cell receptor beta chains were read from a single sample in a study of vaccination and CD4 T cells after COVID-19. TCRdb redid the calling of the PCR reads with MiXCR, one entry per CDR3 protein. The sample lists some 4,000 distinct CDR3 sequences, approximately 16% occurring once. No antigens are known for them. Sequencing was carried out using CD4+ T cells from blood, cultured in vitro. All receptors come from a human donor who had recovered from COVID-19. CDR3s leave out the opening cysteine and the closing phenylalanine or tryptophan.

len	v_gene	j_gene	CDR3aa
11	TRBV6-1	TRBJ2-7	ASSLDRSYEQY
13	TRBV5-1	TRBJ1-3	ASSLEQASGNTIY
14	TRBV4-1	TRBJ2-4	ASSQGGGPPGGIQY
14	TRBV5-1	TRBJ2-5	ASDRTSGGLQETQY
14	TRBV12-3/TRBV12-4	TRBJ2-3	ASSLGQRGSTDTQY
12	TRBV27	TRBJ1-2	ASSLKGSSYGYT
12	TRBV6-1	TRBJ2-7	ASRGQGARYEQY
12	TRBV6-1	TRBJ1-1	ASYSLMMNTEAF
11	TRBV4-1	TRBJ2-2	ASSQGLVGELF
13	TRBV7-8	TRBJ2-2	ASSLAGRNTGELF